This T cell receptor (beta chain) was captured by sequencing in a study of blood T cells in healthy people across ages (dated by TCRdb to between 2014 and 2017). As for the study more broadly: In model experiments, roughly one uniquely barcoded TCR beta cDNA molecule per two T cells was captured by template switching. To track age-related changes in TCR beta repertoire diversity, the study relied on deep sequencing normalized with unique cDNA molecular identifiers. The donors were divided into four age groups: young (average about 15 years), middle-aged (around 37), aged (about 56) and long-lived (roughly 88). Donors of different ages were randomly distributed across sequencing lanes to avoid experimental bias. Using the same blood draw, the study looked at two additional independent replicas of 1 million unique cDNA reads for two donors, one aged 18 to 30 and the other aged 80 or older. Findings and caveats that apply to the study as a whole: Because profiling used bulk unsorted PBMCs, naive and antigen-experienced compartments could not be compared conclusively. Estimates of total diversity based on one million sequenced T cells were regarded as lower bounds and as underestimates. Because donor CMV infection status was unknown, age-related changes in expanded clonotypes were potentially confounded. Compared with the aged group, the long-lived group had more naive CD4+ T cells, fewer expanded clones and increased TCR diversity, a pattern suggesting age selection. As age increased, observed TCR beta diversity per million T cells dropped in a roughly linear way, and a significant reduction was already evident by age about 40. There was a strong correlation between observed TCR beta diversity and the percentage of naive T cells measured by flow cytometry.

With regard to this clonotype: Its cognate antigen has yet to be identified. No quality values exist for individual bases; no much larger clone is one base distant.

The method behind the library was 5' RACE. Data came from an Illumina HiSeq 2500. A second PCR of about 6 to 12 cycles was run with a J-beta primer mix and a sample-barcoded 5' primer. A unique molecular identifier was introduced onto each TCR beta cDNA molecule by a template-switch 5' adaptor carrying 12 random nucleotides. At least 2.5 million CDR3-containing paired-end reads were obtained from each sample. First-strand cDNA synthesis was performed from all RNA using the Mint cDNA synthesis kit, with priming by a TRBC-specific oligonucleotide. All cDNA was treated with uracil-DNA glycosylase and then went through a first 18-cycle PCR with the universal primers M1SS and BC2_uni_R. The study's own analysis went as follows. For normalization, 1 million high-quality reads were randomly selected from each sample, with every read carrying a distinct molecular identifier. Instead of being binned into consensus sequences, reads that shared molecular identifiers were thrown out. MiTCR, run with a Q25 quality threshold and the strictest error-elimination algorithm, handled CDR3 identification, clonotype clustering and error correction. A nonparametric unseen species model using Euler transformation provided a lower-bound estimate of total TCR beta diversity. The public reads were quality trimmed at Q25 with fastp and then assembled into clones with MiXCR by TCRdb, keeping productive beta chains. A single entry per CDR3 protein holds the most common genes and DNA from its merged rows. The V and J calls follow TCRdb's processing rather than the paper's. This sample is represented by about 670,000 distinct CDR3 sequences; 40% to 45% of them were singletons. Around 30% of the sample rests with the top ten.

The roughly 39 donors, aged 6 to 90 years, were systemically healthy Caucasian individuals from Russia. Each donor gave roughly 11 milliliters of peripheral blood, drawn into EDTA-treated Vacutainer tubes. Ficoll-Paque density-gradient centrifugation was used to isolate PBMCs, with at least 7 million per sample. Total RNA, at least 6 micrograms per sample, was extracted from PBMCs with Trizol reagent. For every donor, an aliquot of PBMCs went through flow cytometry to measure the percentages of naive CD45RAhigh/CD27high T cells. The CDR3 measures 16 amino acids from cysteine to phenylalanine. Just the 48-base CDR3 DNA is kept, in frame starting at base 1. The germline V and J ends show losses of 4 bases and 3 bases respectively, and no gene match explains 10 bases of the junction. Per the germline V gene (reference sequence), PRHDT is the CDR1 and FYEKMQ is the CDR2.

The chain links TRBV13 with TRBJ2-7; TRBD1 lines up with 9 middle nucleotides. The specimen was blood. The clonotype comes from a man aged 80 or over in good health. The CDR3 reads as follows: CASSYLTGGISYEQYF. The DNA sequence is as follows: TGTGCCAGCAGCTACCTAACAGGGGGCATTAGCTACGAGCAGTACTTC.